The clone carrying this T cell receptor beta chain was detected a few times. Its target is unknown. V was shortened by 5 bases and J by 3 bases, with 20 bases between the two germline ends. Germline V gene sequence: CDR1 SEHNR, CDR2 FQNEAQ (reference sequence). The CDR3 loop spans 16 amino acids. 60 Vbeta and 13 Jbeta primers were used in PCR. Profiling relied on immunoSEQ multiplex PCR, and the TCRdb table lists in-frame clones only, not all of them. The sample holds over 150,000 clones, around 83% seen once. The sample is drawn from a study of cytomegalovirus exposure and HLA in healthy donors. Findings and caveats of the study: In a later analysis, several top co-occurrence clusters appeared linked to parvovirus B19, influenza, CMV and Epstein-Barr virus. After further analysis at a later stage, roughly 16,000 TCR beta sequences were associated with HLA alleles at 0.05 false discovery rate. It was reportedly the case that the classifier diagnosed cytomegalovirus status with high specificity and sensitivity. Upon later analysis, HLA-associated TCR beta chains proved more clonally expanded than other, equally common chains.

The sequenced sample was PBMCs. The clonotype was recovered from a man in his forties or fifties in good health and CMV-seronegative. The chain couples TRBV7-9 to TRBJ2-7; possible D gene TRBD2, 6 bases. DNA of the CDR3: TGTGCCAGCAGCCCCCAGAGCAGGACTACTGTCTACGAGCAGTACTTC. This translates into CASSPQSRTTVYEQYF.